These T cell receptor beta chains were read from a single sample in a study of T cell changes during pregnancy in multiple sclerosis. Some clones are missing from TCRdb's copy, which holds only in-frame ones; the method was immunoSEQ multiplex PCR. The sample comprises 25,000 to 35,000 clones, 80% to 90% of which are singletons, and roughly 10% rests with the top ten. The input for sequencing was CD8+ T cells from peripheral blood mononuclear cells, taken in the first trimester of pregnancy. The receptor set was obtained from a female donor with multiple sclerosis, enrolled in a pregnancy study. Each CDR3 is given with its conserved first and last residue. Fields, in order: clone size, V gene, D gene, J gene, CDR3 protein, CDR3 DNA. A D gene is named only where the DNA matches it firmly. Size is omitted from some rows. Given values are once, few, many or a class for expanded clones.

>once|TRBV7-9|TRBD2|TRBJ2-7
CASSPPPGLAGDEQYF
TGTGCCAGCAGCCCGCCCCCGGGACTAGCGGGAGACGAGCAGTACTTC
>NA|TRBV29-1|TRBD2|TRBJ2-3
CSVVSGSTDTQYF
TGCAGCGTTGTTAGCGGGAGCACAGATACGCAGTATTTT
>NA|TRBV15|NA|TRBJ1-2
CATSDWTSNYGYTF
TGTGCCACCAGCGATTGGACTTCCAACTATGGCTACACCTTC
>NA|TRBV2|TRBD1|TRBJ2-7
CASSGQGAYEQYF
TGTGCCAGCAGTGGACAGGGGGCCTACGAGCAGTACTTC
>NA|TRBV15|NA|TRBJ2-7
CATRGQGSYEQYF
TGTGCCACCAGGGGACAAGGTTCCTACGAGCAGTACTTC
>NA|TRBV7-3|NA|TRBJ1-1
CASSQGGGNTEAFF
TGTGCCAGCAGCCAAGGGGGGGGGAACACTGAAGCTTTCTTT
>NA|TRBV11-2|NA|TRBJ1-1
CASSLVELDPNTEAFF
TGTGCCAGCAGCTTAGTGGAGTTAGACCCGAACACTGAAGCTTTCTTT
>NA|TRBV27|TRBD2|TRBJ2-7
CASSPTAGGGEQYF
TGTGCCAGCAGTCCGACAGCGGGAGGGGGGGAGCAGTACTTC
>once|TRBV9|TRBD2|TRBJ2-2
CASSVAGGLLFF
TGTGCCAGCAGCGTGGCGGGAGGGTTGCTGTTTTTT
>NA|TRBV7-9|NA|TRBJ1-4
CASSPGRPNEKLFF
TGTGCCAGCAGCCCAGGCCGTCCTAATGAAAAACTGTTTTTT
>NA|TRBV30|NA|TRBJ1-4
CAWETGEGKEKLFF
TGTGCCTGGGAAACGGGGGAAGGGAAGGAAAAACTGTTTTTT
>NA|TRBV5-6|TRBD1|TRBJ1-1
CASSIQGAFEAFF
TGTGCCAGCAGCATACAGGGGGCATTTGAAGCTTTCTTT
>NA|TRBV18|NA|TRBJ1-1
CASSPVQMNTEAFF
TGTGCCAGCTCACCAGTGCAGATGAACACTGAAGCTTTCTTT
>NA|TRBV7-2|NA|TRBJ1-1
CASSLGGMNTEAFF
TGTGCCAGCAGCTTAGGAGGCATGAACACTGAAGCTTTCTTT
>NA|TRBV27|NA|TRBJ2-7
CASRGRFYEQYF
TGTGCCAGCAGGGGGCGATTCTACGAGCAGTACTTC
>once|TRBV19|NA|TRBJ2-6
CASNDLGQANVLTF
TGTGCCAGTAACGACCTCGGACAGGCCAACGTCCTGACTTTC
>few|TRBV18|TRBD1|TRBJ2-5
CASSRKTGEETQYF
TGTGCCAGCTCACGTAAGACAGGGGAAGAGACCCAGTACTTC
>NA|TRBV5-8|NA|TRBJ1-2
CASSRGGYGYGYTF
TGTGCCAGCAGCCGCGGAGGGTACGGCTATGGCTACACCTTC
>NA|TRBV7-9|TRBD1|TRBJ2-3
CASSLVGTGRADTQYF
TGTGCCAGCAGCTTAGTTGGGACAGGGAGGGCAGATACGCAGTATTTT
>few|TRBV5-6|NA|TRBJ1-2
CASSLADLIAAYGYTF
TGTGCCAGCAGCTTGGCGGATCTTATTGCGGCCTATGGCTACACCTTC
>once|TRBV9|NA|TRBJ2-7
CASSVGVSEQYF
TGTGCCAGCAGCGTAGGAGTGAGCGAGCAGTACTTC
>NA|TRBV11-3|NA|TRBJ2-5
CASSSWGEQETQYF
TGTGCCAGCAGCTCTTGGGGGGAACAAGAGACCCAGTACTTC
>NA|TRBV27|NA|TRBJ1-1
CASSLPGGRAFF
TGTGCCAGCAGTTTACCCGGTGGCAGGGCTTTCTTT
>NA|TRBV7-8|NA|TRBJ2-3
CASSLVGTGQPNPTDTQYF
TGTGCCAGCAGCTTAGTAGGCACGGGTCAGCCGAACCCCACAGATACGCAGTATTTT
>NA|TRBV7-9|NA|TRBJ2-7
CASSSGLSYEQYF
TGTGCCAGCAGCTCGGGACTCTCCTACGAGCAGTACTTC